This T cell receptor (beta chain) was recorded in a study of cytomegalovirus exposure and HLA in healthy donors. Points from the study as a whole: Across donors, most TCRs were seen rarely, yet some public ones were widespread. Later on, analysis showed that most CMV-associated TCR beta chains appeared to be HLA-restricted. Roughly uniform sequencing depth across donors was assumed, possibly incorrectly. A previous analysis found most TCR beta V segments productive roughly 87% or roughly 30% of the time.

Trimming stripped 6 bases from V and 1 base from J, with 15 bases between. Germline loops: CDR1 MNHEY, CDR2 SVGAGI. This CDR3 contains 15 residues. A remark on this clone: No antigen is known for it.

Both 60 Vbeta primers and 13 Jbeta primers went into the PCR. The data were produced by immunoSEQ multiplex PCR, yet TCRdb's version contains in-frame clones alone and is incomplete. The sample yields roughly 120,000 clones, approximately 84% seen once. Sequenced material: PBMCs. This TCR came from a man in his fifties in good health and CMV-seronegative. The rearrangement links TRBV6-5 to TRBJ1-2; D not certain. This CDR3 reads CASRPPGALNYGYTF. DNA of the CDR3: TGTGCCAGCAGACCACCGGGAGCACTTAACTATGGCTACACCTTC.